The rows below give T cell receptor beta chains drawn from one sample of a study of T cells in Graves' hyperthyroidism and ophthalmopathy. TCRdb redid the calling of the multiplex PCR reads with MiXCR, one entry per CDR3 protein. The sample holds about 690,000 distinct CDR3 sequences, 17% seen once. The sequenced sample was blood. All receptors derive from a man aged 45-60 years with Graves' hyperthyroidism. Each CDR3 is given with its conserved first and last residue. A D gene is named only where the DNA matches it firmly. Some rows mark clone size as missing; the rest say once, few, many or name a class of expanded clone.

d_call j_call v_call clone_size cdr3_aa cdr3_nt
TRBD1 TRBJ2-1 TRBV7-8 few CASSSPYSGGAYNEQFF TGTGCCAGCAGCTCACCATATTCAGGGGGAGCCTACAATGAGCAGTTCTTC
. TRBJ1-5 TRBV12-3/TRBV12-4 many CASSPRDGREPQHF TGTGCCAGCAGTCCGCGGGACGGTCGAGAGCCCCAGCATTTT
. TRBJ2-1 TRBV20-1 many CSARDLDGSSYYNEQFF TGCAGTGCTAGAGATCTCGACGGGAGTAGTTACTACAATGAGCAGTTCTTC
TRBD2 TRBJ2-1 TRBV2 many CASRASGRSYNEQFF TGTGCCAGCAGGGCTAGCGGGAGGTCCTACAATGAGCAGTTCTTC
. TRBJ2-2 TRBV19 . CASSIARGAGELFF TGTGCCAGTAGTATCGCGAGGGGCGCCGGGGAGCTGTTTTTT
TRBD1 TRBJ2-7 TRBV11-2 many CASSSQGAGEQYF TGTGCCAGCAGCTCCCAGGGGGCCGGCGAGCAGTACTTC
TRBD2 TRBJ2-1 TRBV19 many CASSTGTSGSFTEQFF TGTGCCAGTAGTACCGGGACTAGCGGGAGTTTCACTGAGCAGTTCTTC
TRBD1 TRBJ2-5 TRBV11-1 many CASSFLGQGQETQYF TGTGCCAGCAGCTTCCTAGGACAGGGGCAAGAGACCCAGTACTTC
. TRBJ1-1 TRBV14 many CASSQLQLNTEAFF TGTGCCAGCAGCCAATTACAGTTGAACACTGAAGCTTTCTTT
. TRBJ2-1 TRBV19 . CASSISIWDRRHSSYNEQFF TGTGCCAGTAGTATTAGTATTTGGGACCGCCGTCATAGCTCCTACAATGAGCAGTTCTTC
. TRBJ2-2 TRBV11-2 many CASSQWERADTGELFF TGTGCCAGCAGCCAATGGGAGCGGGCCGACACCGGGGAGCTGTTTTTT
TRBD1 TRBJ2-7 TRBV6-1 many CASSRDRLYEQYF TGTGCCAGCAGCCGGGACAGGCTCTACGAGCAGTACTTC
. TRBJ2-3 TRBV20-1 few CSAKSGTDTQYF TGCAGTGCTAAGTCGGGTACAGATACGCAGTATTTT
. TRBJ2-2 TRBV19 . CASRSTGASAGELFF TGTGCCAGTAGGTCGACAGGAGCCTCTGCCGGGGAGCTGTTTTTT
. TRBJ2-5 TRBV28 many CASSPTGRLVTETQYF TGTGCCAGCAGTCCAACAGGCCGGTTGGTGACCGAGACCCAGTACTTC
. TRBJ1-1 TRBV30 many CAWNWFGGRTEAFF TGTGCCTGGAACTGGTTTGGGGGACGAACTGAAGCTTTCTTT
TRBD1 TRBJ1-5 TRBV27 many CATSTGTLYSNQPQHF TGTGCCACCTCGACAGGGACTCTGTATAGCAATCAGCCCCAGCATTTT
. TRBJ1-1 TRBV5-1 many CASSLVPDSSTEAFF TGCGCCAGCAGCTTGGTCCCCGACAGTTCCACTGAAGCTTTCTTT
. TRBJ1-3 TRBV20-1 many CSARDAGTGNTIYF TGCAGTGCTAGAGATGCAGGGACTGGAAACACCATATATTTT
. TRBJ2-3 TRBV28 many CASALGDTQYF TGTGCCAGCGCACTGGGGGATACGCAGTATTTT
. TRBJ1-2 TRBV11-2 few CASSLSLNYGYTF TGTGCCAGCAGCTTGTCATTGAACTATGGCTACACCTTC
. TRBJ2-7 TRBV28 many CASSETGTSLLYEQYF TGTGCCAGCAGCGAAACCGGGACCAGCCTACTCTACGAGCAGTACTTC
TRBD2 TRBJ2-1 TRBV30 . CAWTSGVLGLSYNEQFF TGTGCCTGGACTAGCGGGGTGTTGGGGTTGTCCTACAATGAGCAGTTCTTC
. TRBJ2-2 TRBV3-1 . CASSQVSSGELFF TGTGCCAGCAGCCAAGTTTCGTCAGGGGAGCTGTTTTTT
. TRBJ1-2 TRBV7-2 . CASSLVLGRPSYGYTF TGTGCCAGCAGCTTAGTTCTGGGCAGGCCGTCCTATGGCTACACCTTC
. TRBJ2-3 TRBV28 . CASSLKGSTQYF TGTGCCAGCAGTTTAAAAGGAAGCACGCAGTATTTT
TRBD2 TRBJ2-1 TRBV6-4 few CASSVAGSAYNEQFF TGTGCCAGCAGCGTAGCGGGTTCAGCCTACAATGAGCAGTTCTTC
TRBD2 TRBJ2-1 TRBV20-1 few CSAVGLARNEQFF TGCAGTGCAGTCGGACTAGCGAGAAATGAGCAGTTCTTC
TRBD2 TRBJ2-1 TRBV29-1 . CSVDSSGSYNEQFF TGCAGCGTGGATTCTAGCGGGAGCTACAATGAGCAGTTCTTC
TRBD2 TRBJ2-1 TRBV7-6 many CASSPLAGSYNEQFF TGTGCCAGCAGTCCGCTAGCGGGCTCCTACAATGAGCAGTTCTTC
. TRBJ2-3 TRBV27 many CASSWRRASTDTQYF TGTGCCAGCAGTTGGAGGCGGGCTAGCACAGATACGCAGTATTTT
. TRBJ2-3 TRBV10-3 many CAISEGYSTDTQYF TGTGCCATCAGTGAGGGTTACAGCACAGATACGCAGTATTTT
. TRBJ1-1 TRBV28 many CASSLSAGTMNTEAFF TGTGCCAGCAGCCTGAGTGCAGGGACTATGAACACTGAAGCTTTCTTT
. TRBJ1-1 TRBV6-5 . CASSYGEGMNTEAFF TGTGCCAGCAGTTACGGTGAGGGGATGAACACTGAAGCTTTCTTT
. TRBJ1-5 TRBV7-9 . CASSLGSGDPSNQPQHF TGTGCCAGCAGCTTAGGTTCCGGGGACCCTAGCAATCAGCCCCAGCATTTT
TRBD2 TRBJ2-3 TRBV3-1 . CASSQFTSGTTSTDTQYF TGTGCCAGCAGCCAATTTACTAGCGGGACAACTAGCACAGATACGCAGTATTTT
. TRBJ1-2 TRBV27 few CASSLIGGGYGYTF TGTGCCAGCAGTTTAATCGGGGGAGGGTATGGCTACACCTTC
TRBD1 TRBJ1-2 TRBV6-1 many CASRVDRGQNYGYTF TGTGCCAGCAGGGTAGACAGGGGGCAGAACTATGGCTACACCTTC
. TRBJ1-5 TRBV28 . CASSVRGSNQPQHF TGTGCCAGCAGCGTCCGGGGTAGCAATCAGCCCCAGCATTTT
. TRBJ2-3 TRBV28 many CASSHRQVLGTDTQYF TGTGCCAGCAGTCACCGACAGGTACTCGGCACAGATACGCAGTATTTT
TRBD2 TRBJ2-3 TRBV10-3 . CAIRLSGTSTDTQYF TGTGCCATCAGGCTTAGCGGGACTAGCACAGATACGCAGTATTTT